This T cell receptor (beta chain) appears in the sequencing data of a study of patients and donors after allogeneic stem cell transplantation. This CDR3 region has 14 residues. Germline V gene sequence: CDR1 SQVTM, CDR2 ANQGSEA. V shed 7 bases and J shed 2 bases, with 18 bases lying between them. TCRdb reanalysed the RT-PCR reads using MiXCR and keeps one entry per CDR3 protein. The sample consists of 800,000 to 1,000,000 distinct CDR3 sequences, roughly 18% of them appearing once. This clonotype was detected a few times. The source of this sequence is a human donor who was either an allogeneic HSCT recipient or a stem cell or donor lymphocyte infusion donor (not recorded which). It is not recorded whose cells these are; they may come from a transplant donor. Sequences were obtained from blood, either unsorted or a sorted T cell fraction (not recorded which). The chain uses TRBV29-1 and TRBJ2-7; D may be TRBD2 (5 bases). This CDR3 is CSGPLRGKAYEQYF. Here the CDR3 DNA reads TGCAGCGGGCCCCTCCGGGGAAAAGCCTACGAGCAGTACTTC.